The 29 T cell receptor beta chains below all came from one sample that was sequenced in a study of T cell repertoires in cytomegalovirus infection. TCRdb recomputed calls from the reads with MiXCR, one row per CDR3 protein. Of some 680,000 distinct CDR3 sequences detected, approximately 40% appear once; the ten largest clones hold 2.5% to 3.5%. Source material: PBMCs. The receptors originated from a human donor in good health (CMV status not recorded). Some clones in this sample may be carry-over from other donors' samples.

The chain couples TRBV2 to TRBJ2-7, with TRBD2 as a possible D gene (5 bases). The V gene lost 4 bases and the J gene lost 3 bases, with 22 bases spanning the gap. From germline, CDR1 is SNHLY and CDR2 FYNNEI. CDR3 size: 17 residues. This CDR3 is CASSVSIIGGLYYEQYF. Written as DNA, the CDR3 is TGTGCCAGCAGTGTTTCGATAATCGGCGGACTGTACTACGAGCAGTACTTC.

The chain combines TRBV2 with TRBJ1-6; D uncertain. Germline loops: CDR1 SNHLY, CDR2 FYNNEI. The ends were cut back, 6 bases at V and 1 base at J, with 13 bases in the middle. This CDR3 is built from 16 residues. The CDR3 loop reads CASSREVGSYNSPLHF. The DNA of the CDR3 is TGTGCCAGCAGCCGAGAAGTTGGTTCCTATAATTCACCCCTCCACTTT.

The V gene is TRBV29-1, the J gene TRBJ2-1; TRBD2 matches 10 bases. Germline V gene data show CDR1 as SQVTM and CDR2 as ANQGSEA. This CDR3 contains 15 residues. The V and J ends lost 5 bases and 0 bases, in that order; junction bases with no gene match: 4. The CDR3 DNA reads TGCAGCGTTCCCCGGACTAGCGGCTCCTACAATGAGCAGTTCTTC. Its translation: CSVPRTSGSYNEQFF.

In its sample, this clonotype was seen a few times. The gene calls are TRBV28 and TRBJ2-7; 9 nucleotides line up with TRBD1. This CDR3 is 15 amino acids long. J was trimmed by 7 bases and V by 2 bases; bases with no gene match: 9. The germline V gene has CDR1 MDHEN and CDR2 SYDVKM. CDR3 in DNA: TGTGCCAGCAGTTTACTCCGGGACAGGGTTCAGGAGCAGTACTTC. Translation gives CASSLLRDRVQEQYF.

This chain joins TRBV28 and TRBJ1-1; no definite D call. Trimming removed 5 bases from V and 6 bases from J, with 16 bases in between. This CDR3 is built from 14 residues. The germline CDR1 and CDR2 sequences are MDHEN and SYDVKM. The CDR3 coding sequence is TGTGCCAGCAGTCCTCCCGCAGGTTGGCCTGAAGCTTTCTTT. Translated, it gives CASSPPAGWPEAFF.

V and J are TRBV5-5 and TRBJ1-5, with D possibly being TRBD1 (5 bases). The CDR3 totals 16 residues. Trimming stripped 3 bases from V and 0 bases from J, with 13 bases between. Germline CDR1 reads SGHKS; CDR2 reads YYEKEE (reference sequence). CDR3 sequence reads: CASSSDSFPSNQPQHF. The CDR3 DNA is TGTGCCAGCAGCTCAGACAGCTTCCCTAGCAATCAGCCCCAGCATTTT.

This clonotype has only a few counts. The rearrangement joins TRBV7-9 to TRBJ1-1; possibly TRBD1 for D (5 bases). V lost 2 bases to trimming and J lost 4 bases, with 11 bases between them. The CDR3 sequence is 14 residues long. Germline V gene sequence: CDR1 SEHNR, CDR2 FQNEAQ (reference sequence). For the CDR3, the DNA is TGTGCCAGCAGCTTACAGGGCTCGAGCACTGAAGCTTTCTTT. Amino acid sequence: CASSLQGSSTEAFF.

V usage is TRBV7-2 and J usage is TRBJ2-6; D is ambiguous. The germline CDR1 and CDR2 sequences are SGHTA and FQGNSA. With 4 bases removed from V and 0 bases from J, the gap between germline ends came to 10 bases. The CDR3 covers 16 residues. In DNA, the CDR3 is TGTGCCAGCAGCTCCCGACCGAGCTCTGGGGCCAACGTCCTGACTTTC. Translating it yields CASSSRPSSGANVLTF.

This clonotype was seen many times. The chain recombines TRBV7-2 with TRBJ2-2; TRBD1 aligns across 8 bases. Per germline, CDR1 SGHTA and CDR2 FQGNSA. V lost 3 bases to trimming and J lost 7 bases; unmatched junction nucleotides: 7. The CDR3 contains 15 residues. CDR3 in DNA: TGTGCCAGCAGCTTTAGACAGGGGCCAGTCGGGGAGCTGTTTTTT. Encoded protein: CASSFRQGPVGELFF.

The V gene is TRBV19, the J gene TRBJ1-5; D might be TRBD1 (5 bases). The CDR3 is made up of 13 amino acids. V was pared by 5 bases and J by 5 bases, with 10 bases between. Germline CDR1 reads LNHDA; CDR2 reads SQIVND (reference sequence). Written as DNA, the CDR3 is TGTGCCAGTAGTCCCAGGGTACATCAGCCCCAGCATTTT. Translated, it gives CASSPRVHQPQHF.

The rearrangement joins TRBV19 to TRBJ1-5, with 7 bases matching TRBD1. This CDR3 has 14 residues. Trimming at V came to 6 bases and at J to 4 bases, leaving 6 bases not matched to a gene. CDR1 is LNHDA and CDR2 is SQIVND in the germline V gene (reference sequence). CDR3: CASSRDSQNQPQHF. The CDR3 DNA is TGTGCCAGTAGCCGGGACAGTCAGAATCAGCCCCAGCATTTT.

Concerning this clonotype itself: Because it lacks the conserved phenylalanine or tryptophan at the end, this CDR3 is likely a read error. The chain carries TRBV12-3 or TRBV12-4 and TRBJ1-3, with a weak D call TRBD1 (5 bases). The CDR3 contains 16 residues. Trimming removed 5 bases at V and 2 bases at J, with 16 bases between. The CDR3 here is CASSLRGVGAGNTIYV. CDR3 DNA: TGTGCCAGCAGTCTCCGGGGGGTCGGGGCTGGAAACACCATATATGTT.

This clonotype was seen only a few times. The chain combines TRBV6-2 or TRBV6-3 with TRBJ2-1, with D possibly being TRBD2 (5 bases). The CDR3 has 14 amino acids. Germline V gene data show CDR1 as MNHEY and CDR2 as SVGEGT. V was trimmed by 2 bases and J by 12 bases, leaving 17 bases between them. As DNA, the CDR3 is TGTGCCAGCAGTTACGAGGGAGTTAGGGTGGGGCAGTTCTTC. This sequence encodes CASSYEGVRVGQFF.

The J gene is TRBJ2-3, the V gene TRBV28; 7 bases are a match to TRBD1. The CDR3 loop spans 15 amino acids. The germline V gene has CDR1 MDHEN and CDR2 SYDVKM. With V trimmed by 6 bases and J by 0 bases, 6 bases remained unmatched. Here the CDR3 DNA reads TGTGCCAGCAGCCGAGGACAGGCTAGCACAGATACGCAGTATTTT. Translating it yields CASSRGQASTDTQYF.

CDR3 sequence reads: CASSLLATYEQYF. The DNA for the CDR3 is TGTGCCAGCAGTTTGCTGGCGACGTACGAGCAGTACTTC. This sequence joins TRBV12-3 or TRBV12-4 and TRBJ2-7; D not certain. This CDR3 contains 13 residues. The V end lost 3 bases, the J end lost 4 bases, and 10 bases lay between the germline ends.

This clonotype was counted only a few times. The chain links TRBV12-3 or TRBV12-4 to TRBJ2-1; TRBD2 might be the D (7 bases). CDR3 length equals 15 residues. The V end lost 2 bases, the J end lost 4 bases, and 12 bases lay between the germline ends. CDR3 in amino acids: CASSLSGGLYNEQFF. In DNA, the CDR3 is TGTGCCAGCAGTTTATCCGGGGGGCTATACAATGAGCAGTTCTTC.

A few counts support this clonotype. Written as DNA, the CDR3 is TGCGCCAGCAAAGGAGAGATCACAGATACGCAGTATTTT. Encoded protein: CASKGEITDTQYF. The rearrangement uses TRBV10-2 and TRBJ2-3; D remains unclear. V gave up 7 bases and J gave up 2 bases, with 10 bases separating them. This CDR3 is built from 13 residues. CDR1 is WSHSY, CDR2 SAAADI, per germline.

The J gene is TRBJ2-2, the V gene TRBV7-9; D is possibly TRBD1 (5 bases). V lost 2 bases, J lost 0 bases, and 10 bases lay in between. Germline loops: CDR1 SEHNR, CDR2 FQNEAQ (reference sequence). CDR3 length equals 16 residues. CDR3: CASSLWGTPNTGELFF. As DNA, the CDR3 is TGTGCCAGCAGCTTATGGGGCACTCCGAACACCGGGGAGCTGTTTTTT.

This clonotype was picked up a small number of times. The chain is built from TRBV7-3 and TRBJ1-1; D gene uncertain. CDR3 length: 15 residues. Germline V gene sequence: CDR1 SGHTA, CDR2 FQGTGA. Trimming cost V 5 bases and J 4 bases, with 17 bases left between them. CDR3 protein: CASSPGIAGVTEAFF. The DNA for the CDR3 is TGTGCCAGCAGCCCGGGTATAGCGGGAGTCACTGAAGCTTTCTTT.

The J gene is TRBJ1-3, the V gene TRBV12-3 or TRBV12-4; D not resolved. V was cut by 5 bases and J by 0 bases, with 14 bases left in between. CDR3 length: 16 amino acids. The CDR3 region is CASSGLGGSSGNTIYF. CDR3 coding DNA: TGTGCCAGCAGTGGCCTCGGCGGAAGCTCTGGAAACACCATATATTTT.

The chain joins TRBV18 to TRBJ2-2, with no clear D. CDR3 length: 14 amino acids. Trimming took 3 bases from V and 1 from J, leaving 6 bases between them. Germline V gene sequence: CDR1 KGHSH, CDR2 LQKENI. The CDR3 loop is CASSPAQNTGELFF. CDR3 nucleotide sequence: TGTGCCAGCTCACCCGCGCAGAACACCGGGGAGCTGTTTTTT.

The J gene is TRBJ2-5, the V gene TRBV25-1; weak D call: TRBD1 (5 bases). Trimming left V 4 bases short and J 0 bases short, with 6 bases between. The germline CDR1 and CDR2 sequences are MGHDK and SYGVNS. This CDR3 is built from 13 residues. The CDR3 coding sequence is TGTGCCAGCAGTGGACAGAACCAAGAGACCCAGTACTTC. This codes for CASSGQNQETQYF. Filled out from reference TRBV25-1 and TRBJ2-5, the complete variable domain reads EADIYQTPRYLVIGTGKKITLECSQTMGHDKMYWYQQDPGMELHLIHYSYGVNSTEKGDLSSESTVSRIRTEHFPLTLESARPSHTSQYLCASSGQNQETQYFGPGTRLLVL.

This clonotype was seen a handful of times. The chain links TRBV28 to TRBJ1-1, with TRBD1 matching over 7 bases. Germline lookup yields CDR1 MDHEN and CDR2 SYDVKM. The CDR3 has 14 residues. Unmatched junction bases numbered 9, after V lost 7 bases and J lost 4 bases. The CDR3 region is CASTQGGAVTEAFF. Written as DNA, the CDR3 is TGTGCCAGCACTCAGGGGGGGGCTGTCACTGAAGCTTTCTTT.

CDR3 loop: CASRVIEGRSTGELFF. In DNA, the CDR3 is TGTGCCAGCAGGGTAATTGAAGGCCGTAGCACCGGGGAGCTGTTTTTT. The chain joins TRBV28 to TRBJ2-2; D gene unclear. Trimming pared 6 bases from V and 4 bases from J, leaving 18 bases between. CDR3 size: 16 residues. Germline loops: CDR1 MDHEN, CDR2 SYDVKM.

About this clonotype: A much larger clone differs from this one at a single base, so this may be a read error. This chain connects TRBV7-2 to TRBJ1-3, with D unclear. The germline V gene encodes CDR1 SGHTA and CDR2 FQGNSA. Trimming left V 2 bases short and J 2 bases short, with 7 bases between. CDR3 length: 14 residues. The CDR3 region is CASSLLTAGNTIYF. The CDR3 DNA reads TGTGCCAGCAGCTTATTAACGGCTGGAAACACCATATATTTT. Full variable domain (rest looked up from reference TRBV7-2 and TRBJ1-3): GAGVSQSPSNKVTEKGKDVELRCDPISGHTALYWYRQSLGQGLEFLIYFQGNSAPDKSGLPSDRFSAERTGGSVSTLTIQRTQQEDSAVYLCASSLLTAGNTIYFGEGSWLTVV.

This clonotype was seen many times. V and J are TRBV7-2 and TRBJ1-1, with unresolved D. This CDR3 has 14 residues. CDR1 SGHTA and CDR2 FQGNSA come from the germline V gene. Trimming removed 6 bases from V and 0 bases from J, with 11 bases in between. The CDR3 nucleotides are TGTGCCAGCAGAAAGACAATAATGAACACTGAAGCTTTCTTT. Amino acid sequence: CASRKTIMNTEAFF.

Details on this clonotype: A much larger clone differs by one base, so this may be a read error. V is TRBV5-6 and J is TRBJ2-7; 9 bases match TRBD1. J was trimmed by 3 bases and V by 3 bases; bases with no gene match: 4. Per the germline V gene, CDR1 is SGHDT and CDR2 is YYEEEE. This CDR3 has 14 amino acids. The CDR3 is CASSWGTGNYEQYF. DNA for the CDR3: TGTGCCAGCAGCTGGGGGACAGGGAACTACGAGCAGTACTTC.

This clonotype was recorded many times. The chain joins TRBV7-6 to TRBJ2-7; the D gene could be TRBD1 or TRBD2 (5 bases each). Germline-derived CDR1 and CDR2 are SGHVS and FNYEAQ. The CDR3 covers 16 residues. Trimming took 2 bases from V and 2 from J, leaving 16 bases between them. CDR3: CASSLRARVEAYEQYF. CDR3 sequence (DNA): TGTGCCAGCAGCTTAAGGGCCAGGGTGGAGGCCTACGAGCAGTACTTC. The whole variable domain, remainder taken from reference TRBV7-6 and TRBJ2-7, is GAGVSQSPRYKVTKRGQDVALRCDPISGHVSLYWYRQALGQGPEFLTYFNYEAQQDKSGLPNDRFSAERPEGSISTLTIQRTEQRDSAMYRCASSLRARVEAYEQYFGPGTRLTVT.

Only a few counts were recorded for this clonotype. V usage is TRBV2 and J usage is TRBJ1-4; D uncertain. Trimming took 7 bases from V and 0 from J, leaving 15 bases between them. Germline V CDR1 and CDR2: SNHLY, FYNNEI. The CDR3 length is 16 residues. DNA of the CDR3: TGTGCCAGCACGTTTCAGTCCCATGCAACTAATGAAAAACTGTTTTTT. It yields the protein CASTFQSHATNEKLFF.